The clone carrying this TCR beta chain was counted a few times. What it recognizes is unknown. The data originate from a study of T cells in Graves' hyperthyroidism and ophthalmopathy. Recently diagnosed hyperthyroidism of less than 2 months' duration affected patients aged 18 to 65. Source material for PBMCs was more than 9.5 ml fresh peripheral blood. Regions amplified from RNA transcripts were the TCR beta CDR3 regions. During a first-round RT-PCR of the TCR CDR3, the HTBI primer set was used. One entry per CDR3 protein, called by TCRdb with MiXCR from the multiplex PCR reads. The repertoire has hundreds of thousands of distinct CDR3 sequences, 16% of them found once; the top ten carry about 18%. Study-wide points: A model built on 13 V-J features separated ophthalmopathy from stable hyperthyroidism.

The sample was blood. The TCR was taken from a woman aged 18-30 years with Graves' hyperthyroidism.

The CDR3 sequence is CASSIDRDFHEQYF. CDR3 nucleotide sequence: TGTGCCAGTAGTATCGACAGGGATTTTCACGAGCAGTACTTC. The chain uses TRBV19 and TRBJ2-7; 7 nucleotides match TRBD1. V lost 3 bases to trimming and J lost 5 bases; unmatched junction nucleotides: 7. This CDR3 has 14 amino acids. Germline CDR1 and CDR2: LNHDA and SQIVND (reference sequence).